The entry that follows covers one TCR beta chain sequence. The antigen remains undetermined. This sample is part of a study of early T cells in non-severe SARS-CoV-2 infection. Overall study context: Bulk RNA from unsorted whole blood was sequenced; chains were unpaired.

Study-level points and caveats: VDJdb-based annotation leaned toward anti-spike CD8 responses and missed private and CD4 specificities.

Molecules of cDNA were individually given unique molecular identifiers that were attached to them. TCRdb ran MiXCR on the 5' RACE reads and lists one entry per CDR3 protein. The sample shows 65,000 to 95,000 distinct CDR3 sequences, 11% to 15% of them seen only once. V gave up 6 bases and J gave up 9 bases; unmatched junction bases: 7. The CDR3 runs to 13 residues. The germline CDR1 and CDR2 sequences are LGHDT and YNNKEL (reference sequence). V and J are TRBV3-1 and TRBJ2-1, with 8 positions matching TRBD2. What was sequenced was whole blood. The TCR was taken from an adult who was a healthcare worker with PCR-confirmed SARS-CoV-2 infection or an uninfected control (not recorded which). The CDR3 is CASRSLRGGEQFF. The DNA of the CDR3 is TGTGCCAGCAGGTCCCTTCGGGGGGGTGAGCAGTTCTTC.